A single sample gave rise to the 23 T cell receptor beta chains below, sequenced in a study of technical replicates of blood from a few donors. The protocol was immunoSEQ multiplex PCR, while the TCRdb copy is restricted to in-frame clones and leaves out a portion. The table lists 91,000 or so clones, 95% of them singletons. Sequencing was done on a sample of T cells isolated from PBMCs. Receptors were obtained from a human donor in good health.

CDR3 amino acids: CASSPPRTGYSPLHF. CDR3 bases: TGTGCCAGCAGCCCACCCAGGACAGGGTATTCACCCCTCCACTTT. V and J are TRBV7-9 and TRBJ1-6; 8 bases are shared with TRBD1. Germline V gene lookup returns CDR1 SEHNR and CDR2 FQNEAQ (reference sequence). The CDR3 sequence is 15 residues long. J gave up 8 bases and V 5 bases, and 8 bases lay outside the gene matches.

This rearrangement joins TRBV6-1 to TRBJ1-2; TRBD1 might be the D (6 bases). The CDR3 is 12 residues long. Per germline, CDR1 MNHNS and CDR2 SASEGT. The V and J ends lost 5 bases and 6 bases respectively, with 10 bases between them. CDR3 in amino acids: CASSHRTDGYTF. CDR3 DNA sequence: TGTGCCAGCAGTCACCGGACAGATGGCTACACCTTC.

This chain joins TRBV7-6 and TRBJ2-1; 10 bases align to TRBD2. The germline gives CDR1 SGHVS, CDR2 FNYEAQ. This CDR3 is built from 15 residues. J lost 9 bases, V lost 5 bases, and 10 bases had no gene match. The CDR3 region is CASSPLAGDLLEQFF. The DNA of the CDR3 is TGTGCCAGCAGCCCCCTAGCGGGAGATCTCCTTGAGCAGTTCTTC. The full variable domain, with the rest looked up from reference TRBV7-6 and TRBJ2-1, is GAGVSQSPRYKVTKRGQDVALRCDPISGHVSLYWYRQALGQGPEFLTYFNYEAQQDKSGLPNDRFSAERPEGSISTLTIQRTEQRDSAMYRCASSPLAGDLLEQFFGPGTRLTVL.

This chain connects TRBV10-1 to TRBJ2-2; TRBD2 is a possible D gene (5 bases). V shed 3 bases and J shed 6 bases, with 11 bases lying between them. The germline V gene encodes CDR1 WNHNN and CDR2 SYGVQD (reference sequence). The CDR3 contains 14 residues. The CDR3 reads CASSDPGKAGELFF. CDR3 in DNA: TGCGCCAGCAGTGATCCGGGGAAAGCCGGGGAGCTGTTTTTT.

V and J are TRBV5-1 and TRBJ2-3; 9 bases match TRBD2. Trimming took 3 bases from V and 2 from J; bases not matched to a gene: 7. The germline gives CDR1 SGHRS, CDR2 YFSETQ. The CDR3 has 16 amino acids. This chain's CDR3 is CASSWWTSAVTDTQYF. The CDR3 nucleotides read TGCGCCAGCAGCTGGTGGACTAGCGCGGTCACAGATACGCAGTATTTT.

The gene calls are TRBV6-1 and TRBJ1-5, with a weak D call TRBD1 (5 bases). The CDR3 length is 14 residues. Germline V lookup: CDR1 MNHNS, CDR2 SASEGT. V lost 8 bases and J lost 7, with 18 bases in between. The CDR3 sequence: CASSRGGSGQPQHF. CDR3 coding DNA: TGTGCCAGCTCCCGGGGGGGTTCTGGGCAGCCCCAGCATTTT.

The J gene is TRBJ1-2, the V gene TRBV9; D unresolved. Germline V gene lookup returns CDR1 SGDLS and CDR2 YYNGEE. The CDR3 sequence is 12 residues long. V lost 4 bases and J lost 6, with 10 bases in between. CDR3 region: CASSLAIDGYTF. The CDR3 DNA reads as TGTGCCAGCAGCTTAGCCATAGATGGCTACACCTTC.

The genes are TRBV5-1 and TRBJ2-1, with 10 bases lining up with TRBD2. V shed 3 bases, J shed 7 bases, and the junction held 10 bases outside the gene matches. The CDR3 totals 16 residues. The germline V gene encodes CDR1 SGHRS and CDR2 YFSETQ. The CDR3: CASSYEAGGPLNEQFF. CDR3 coding DNA: TGCGCCAGCAGCTACGAAGCGGGAGGGCCTCTTAATGAGCAGTTCTTC.

The rearrangement joins TRBV11-2 to TRBJ2-7; D gene unclear. Germline V gives CDR1 SGHAT, CDR2 FQNNGV. The V and J ends lost 5 bases and 4 bases respectively, with 6 bases between them. The CDR3 length is 11 residues. CDR3 amino acids: CASSPLYEQYF. The CDR3 DNA reads as TGTGCCAGCAGCCCCCTATACGAGCAGTACTTC.

The table lists this clone with a few counts. V and J are TRBV6-1 and TRBJ1-1; no firm D call. CDR3 size: 13 residues. From germline, CDR1 is MNHNS and CDR2 SASEGT. V was pared by 7 bases and J by 0 bases, with 9 bases between. The CDR3 loop is CASNPLLNTEAFF. CDR3 coding DNA: TGTGCCAGCAACCCACTCCTGAACACTGAAGCTTTCTTT.

This clone appeared once. This rearrangement joins TRBV15 to TRBJ2-7, with a tentative D call TRBD1 (6 bases). This CDR3 has 16 residues. The germline V gene encodes CDR1 LNHNV and CDR2 YYDKDF (reference sequence). Trimming shortened V by 3 bases and J by 4 bases, and 19 bases separated the two germline ends. The CDR3 region has the DNA TGTGCCACCAGCAGGGCTCCGACAGGCCTTCTATACGAGCAGTACTTC. This gives the protein CATSRAPTGLLYEQYF. Looking up the rest from reference TRBV15 and TRBJ2-7 gives the full variable domain: DAMVIQNPRYQVTQFGKPVTLSCSQTLNHNVMYWYQQKSSQAPKLLFHYYDKDFNNEADTPDNFQSRRPNTSFCFLDIRSPGLGDTAMYLCATSRAPTGLLYEQYFGPGTRLTVT.

V and J are TRBV9 and TRBJ1-2; TRBD1 aligns across 7 bases. V trimming: 0 bases; J trimming: 4 bases; junction bases outside the gene matches: 6. Germline-derived CDR1 and CDR2 are SGDLS and YYNGEE. The CDR3 has 15 residues. The CDR3: CASSVESGQFYGYTF. The CDR3 coding sequence is TGTGCCAGCAGCGTAGAATCGGGACAGTTCTATGGCTACACCTTC.

The chain joins TRBV27 to TRBJ2-5; D is possibly TRBD1 (5 bases). CDR3 length equals 11 residues. Germline lookup yields CDR1 MNHEY and CDR2 SMNVEV (reference sequence). Between the trimmed V and J ends, which lost 2 bases and 7 bases, there was a span of 5 bases. CDR3: CASSLTGTQYF. CDR3 coding DNA: TGTGCCAGCAGTTTAACAGGGACCCAGTACTTC.

The chain carries TRBV9 and TRBJ1-4; possibly TRBD1 for D (5 bases). This CDR3 has 16 amino acids. CDR1 is SGDLS and CDR2 is YYNGEE in the germline V gene. Trimming took 0 bases from V and 4 from J, leaving 13 bases between them. The CDR3 protein is CASSVGIGTGNEKLFF. CDR3 DNA sequence: TGTGCCAGCAGCGTAGGAATCGGGACTGGTAATGAAAAACTGTTTTTT.

The chain uses TRBV18 and TRBJ1-1, with 10 nucleotides matching TRBD1. The CDR3 spans 15 residues. The V and J ends lost 6 bases and 1 base, in that order; junction bases with no gene match: 5. Germline V gene sequence: CDR1 KGHSH, CDR2 LQKENI. CDR3 nucleotide sequence: TGTGCCAGCTCGACAGGGGGCGTGGAGAACACTGAAGCTTTCTTT. This gives the protein CASSTGGVENTEAFF.

The gene calls are TRBV20-1 and TRBJ2-1; D gene ambiguous. Germline CDR1 DFQATT, CDR2 SNEGSKA (reference sequence). With 7 bases removed from V and 5 bases from J, the gap between germline ends came to 6 bases. The CDR3 runs to 10 residues. As DNA, the CDR3 is TGCAGTGTGGCCGACAATGAGCAGTTCTTC. Protein: CSVADNEQFF.

The chain carries TRBV15 and TRBJ2-1; 10 positions agree with TRBD1. The germline CDR1 and CDR2 sequences are LNHNV and YYDKDF (reference sequence). The CDR3 consists of 16 residues. Trimming took 1 base from V and 12 from J; bases not matched to a gene: 12. The DNA of the CDR3 is TGTGCCACCAGCAGAGGGTACCGGGACAGGGGTGTGGGGCAGTTCTTC. Protein: CATSRGYRDRGVGQFF. Complete variable domain (other parts from reference TRBV15 and TRBJ2-1): DAMVIQNPRYQVTQFGKPVTLSCSQTLNHNVMYWYQQKSSQAPKLLFHYYDKDFNNEADTPDNFQSRRPNTSFCFLDIRSPGLGDTAMYLCATSRGYRDRGVGQFFGPGTRLTVL.

CDR3 DNA sequence: TGCGCCAGCAGCCAGACGGGGACTAGAGGAGACGAGCAGTACTTC. As protein: CASSQTGTRGDEQYF. The chain combines TRBV5-1 with TRBJ2-7, with 8 bases that match TRBD2. From germline, CDR1 is SGHRS and CDR2 YFSETQ. The CDR3 runs 15 residues. The junction had 11 bases not matched to a gene; V was cut back by 4 bases and J by 5 bases.

The CDR3: CASSRQSTSYGYTF. In nucleotides, the CDR3 is TGTGCCAGTAGTAGACAGAGTACGAGCTATGGCTACACCTTC. This sequence joins TRBV19 and TRBJ1-2; D might be TRBD1 (5 bases). Germline CDR1 and CDR2: LNHDA and SQIVND (reference sequence). Trimming took off 4 bases at V and 4 bases at J, with 13 bases between the two ends. The CDR3 is 14 residues long.

J is TRBJ2-7 and V is TRBV28; D perhaps matches TRBD2 (6 bases). Germline loops: CDR1 MDHEN, CDR2 SYDVKM. Trimming cost V 2 bases and J 2 bases, with 19 bases left between them. This CDR3 has 17 amino acids. CDR3 amino acids: CASSLKGAGPFAYEQYF. The CDR3 nucleotides read TGTGCCAGCAGTTTAAAAGGAGCGGGCCCCTTCGCCTACGAGCAGTACTTC. Filled out from reference TRBV28 and TRBJ2-7, the complete variable domain reads DVKVTQSSRYLVKRTGEKVFLECVQDMDHENMFWYRQDPGLGLRLIYFSYDVKMKEKGDIPEGYSVSREKKERFSLILESASTNQTSMYLCASSLKGAGPFAYEQYFGPGTRLTVT.

The J gene is TRBJ2-7, the V gene TRBV27; D might be TRBD2 (7 bases). This CDR3 comprises 14 residues. Germline V gives CDR1 MNHEY, CDR2 SMNVEV (reference sequence). V lost 3 bases and J lost 3, with 12 bases in between. The CDR3 loop is CASSLGAGDYEQYF. The CDR3 region has the DNA TGTGCCAGCAGTTTGGGGGCGGGAGACTACGAGCAGTACTTC.

This chain uses TRBV21-1 with TRBJ1-1; the table's D gene call, TRBD1, was not cross checked with the DNA. TRBV21-1 is a pseudogene. The CDR3 is 17 residues long. CDR3 nucleotide sequence: TGTGCCAGCAGCGCTCGGACAGGGGAAAAGTCTTACACTGAAGCTTTCTTT. This gives the protein CASSARTGEKSYTEAFF.

J is TRBJ2-7 and V is TRBV15; 8 bases align to TRBD2. CDR3 length: 17 amino acids. V lost 3 bases to trimming and J lost 9 bases; unmatched junction nucleotides: 19. Germline lookup yields CDR1 LNHNV and CDR2 YYDKDF (reference sequence). The CDR3 spells CATSRGLLAGTRAGQYF. For the CDR3, the DNA is TGTGCCACCAGCAGGGGCCTCCTAGCGGGTACAAGGGCGGGGCAGTACTTC.